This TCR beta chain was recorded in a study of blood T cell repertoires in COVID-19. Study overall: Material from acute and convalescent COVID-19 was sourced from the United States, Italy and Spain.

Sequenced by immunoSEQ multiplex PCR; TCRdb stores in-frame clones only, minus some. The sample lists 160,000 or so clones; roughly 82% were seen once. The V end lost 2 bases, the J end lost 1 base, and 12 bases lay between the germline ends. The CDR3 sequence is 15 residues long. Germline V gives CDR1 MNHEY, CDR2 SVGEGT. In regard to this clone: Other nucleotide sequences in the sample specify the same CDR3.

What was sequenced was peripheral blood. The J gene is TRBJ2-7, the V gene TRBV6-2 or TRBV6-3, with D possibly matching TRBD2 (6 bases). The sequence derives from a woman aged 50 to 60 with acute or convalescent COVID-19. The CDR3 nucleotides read TGTGCCAGCAGTTACGGCGGGGCGACATCCTACGAGCAGTACTTC. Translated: CASSYGGATSYEQYF.